These 19 T cell receptor beta chains were sequenced from one sample in a study of response to subunit inactivated influenza vaccine. TCRdb analysed the RT-PCR reads with MiXCR anew, one entry per CDR3 protein. The data contain hundreds of thousands of distinct CDR3 sequences, roughly 13% of them singletons. The material sequenced was PBMCs from blood, taken 45 days after vaccination. These receptors originate from a man in his forties or fifties who received an inactivated influenza vaccine.

This chain connects TRBV28 to TRBJ2-3; D is unresolved. Trimming took 6 bases from V and 2 from J, leaving 9 bases between them. This CDR3 spans 13 amino acids. Germline CDR1 is MDHEN and CDR2 is SYDVKM. CDR3 region: CASSRPLTDTQYF. DNA for the CDR3: TGTGCCAGCAGCCGACCGCTCACAGATACGCAGTATTTT.

The chain combines TRBV10-3 with TRBJ2-7; D is ambiguous. This CDR3 contains 14 residues. V lost 0 bases and J lost 1, with 7 bases in between. The germline V gene encodes CDR1 ENHRY and CDR2 SYGVKD. CDR3 loop: CAISESSGSYEQYF. In DNA form, the CDR3 reads TGTGCCATCAGTGAGTCGAGTGGGTCCTACGAGCAGTACTTC.

This clonotype turned up a few times. The chain is built from TRBV20-1 and TRBJ2-7; a weak D match, TRBD1 (7 bases). The CDR3 has 16 amino acids. The germline gives CDR1 DFQATT, CDR2 SNEGSKA (reference sequence). Trimming took off 6 bases at V and 4 bases at J, with 25 bases between the two ends. CDR3 bases: TGCAGTGCGCCAAACCCAGGGGGAGGCCGGAGGTACGAGCAGTACTTC. Translating it yields CSAPNPGGGRRYEQYF.

This chain links TRBV5-1 with TRBJ2-1; no definite D call. Germline V gene lookup returns CDR1 SGHRS and CDR2 YFSETQ. The CDR3 loop spans 14 amino acids. V shed 5 bases and J shed 0 bases, with 9 bases lying between them. CDR3 in amino acids: CASRLVSSYNEQFF. The CDR3 DNA is TGCGCCAGCAGGCTGGTAAGCTCCTACAATGAGCAGTTCTTC.

V is TRBV2 and J is TRBJ1-4; D is undetermined. This CDR3 spans 15 amino acids. Germline V gene lookup returns CDR1 SNHLY and CDR2 FYNNEI. The ends were cut back, 2 bases at V and 0 bases at J, with 7 bases in the middle. The CDR3 DNA follows: TGTGCCAGCAGTGAACGATGGGCAACTAATGAAAAACTGTTTTTT. This translates into CASSERWATNEKLFF.

The chain employs TRBV2 and TRBJ2-1; 11 bases are shared with TRBD2. J was trimmed by 5 bases and V by 4 bases; bases with no gene match: 4. The length of the CDR3 is 15 residues. Germline loops: CDR1 SNHLY, CDR2 FYNNEI. CDR3 coding DNA: TGTGCCAGCAGTGCCCTAGCGGGGGGTAACAATGAGCAGTTCTTC. Translated: CASSALAGGNNEQFF. Drawing the rest from reference TRBV2 and TRBJ2-1, the complete variable domain is EPEVTQTPSHQVTQMGQEVILRCVPISNHLYFYWYRQILGQKVEFLVSFYNNEISEKSEIFDDQFSVERPDGSNFTLKIRSTKLEDSAMYFCASSALAGGNNEQFFGPGTRLTVL.

This clonotype has a count of ten or more. The chain carries TRBV6-5 and TRBJ2-2, with unresolved D. CDR1 and CDR2 from the germline V gene are MNHEY and SVGAGI. The V and J ends lost 0 bases and 1 base respectively, with 9 bases between them. This CDR3 contains 16 residues. The CDR3 loop reads CASSYSIPQNTGELFF. CDR3 bases: TGTGCCAGCAGTTACTCGATACCACAGAACACCGGGGAGCTGTTTTTT.

The V and J genes are TRBV4-3 and TRBJ1-1; TRBD1 matches at 7 bases. With 3 bases clipped from V and 4 bases from J, the junction kept 5 bases outside the gene matches. CDR1 LGHNA and CDR2 YSLEER come from the germline V gene. The CDR3 spans 14 residues. For the CDR3, the DNA is TGCGCCAGCAGCCATACAGGGGCAGGCACTGAAGCTTTCTTT. Its protein product is CASSHTGAGTEAFF.

The V call is TRBV5-1, the J call TRBJ2-7, with 9 bases aligning to TRBD1. This CDR3 is built from 14 residues. Germline assignment: CDR1 SGHRS and CDR2 YFSETQ. Losses at the gene ends were 3 bases for V and 5 bases for J; bases not matched to a gene: 6. CDR3 region: CASSSGTGRDEQYF. The CDR3 nucleotides are TGCGCCAGCAGCTCCGGGACAGGGAGAGACGAGCAGTACTTC.

As regards this clonotype: The junction shows a germline mismatch at one end, possibly a read error. The chain recombines TRBV7-7 with TRBJ2-1; TRBD2 agrees at 11 bases. From germline, CDR1 is SSHAT and CDR2 FNYEAQ (reference sequence). The CDR3 has 15 amino acids. The CDR3 sequence: CASSTGTSGANEQFF. CDR3 nucleotides: TGTGCTAGCAGCACCGGGACTAGCGGAGCCAATGAGCAGTTCTTC.

This rearrangement joins TRBV3-1 to TRBJ1-4; unclear D gene. V shed 1 base and J shed 4 bases, with 13 bases lying between them. This CDR3 spans 16 amino acids. In germline, CDR1 is LGHDT, CDR2 YNNKEL (reference sequence). This CDR3 reads CASSQGRYTHNEKLFF. CDR3 nucleotide sequence: TGTGCCAGCAGCCAAGGCCGGTACACTCATAATGAAAAACTGTTTTTT.

This clonotype was seen more than once but under ten times. The chain has TRBV20-1 and TRBJ1-1, with D hard to call. The ends were cut back, 5 bases at V and 4 bases at J, with 20 bases in the middle. Per germline, CDR1 DFQATT and CDR2 SNEGSKA (reference sequence). The CDR3 spans 15 residues. The DNA for the CDR3 is TGCAGTGCTCTACCCCTCCTAGAAGTTTTCACTGAAGCTTTCTTT. It is translated as CSALPLLEVFTEAFF.

This clonotype was observed a few times. The genes are TRBV7-9 and TRBJ2-5; possible D gene TRBD2, 6 bases. The CDR3 covers 13 residues. The V gene lost 8 bases and the J gene lost 6 bases, with 16 bases spanning the gap. Germline V gene sequence: CDR1 SEHNR, CDR2 FQNEAQ (reference sequence). CDR3 loop: CASGLGGGKTQYF. The CDR3 region has the DNA TGTGCCAGCGGACTGGGGGGTGGGAAGACCCAGTACTTC.

This clonotype appeared many times. The rearrangement uses TRBV12-3 or TRBV12-4 and TRBJ1-2; a possible D gene is TRBD1 (5 bases). Trimming left V 6 bases short and J 8 bases short, with 13 bases between. The CDR3 spans 12 residues. The CDR3 nucleotides read TGTGCCAGCAGCCCGGGACCTACGGGCTACACCTTC. It is translated as CASSPGPTGYTF.

This clonotype was picked up many times. The chain has TRBV3-1 and TRBJ2-1, with TRBD2 identical over 9 bases. This CDR3 has 16 residues. Germline lookup yields CDR1 LGHDT and CDR2 YNNKEL (reference sequence). Losses at the gene ends were 7 bases for V and 2 bases for J; bases not matched to a gene: 9. CDR3 DNA: TGTGCCAGCACCCTAGGGGGCGGGGGGGCCTACAATGAGCAGTTCTTC. It is translated as CASTLGGGGAYNEQFF.

This clonotype was detected ten times or more. V and J are TRBV6-1 and TRBJ2-1; D might be TRBD1 (6 bases). CDR3 length: 17 amino acids. CDR1 is MNHNS, CDR2 SASEGT, per germline. V lost 5 bases, J lost 5 bases, and 22 bases lay in between. CDR3 region: CASSRISRGQRNNEQFF. The CDR3 DNA follows: TGTGCCAGCAGTAGAATAAGTAGAGGACAGAGGAACAATGAGCAGTTCTTC.

The chain employs TRBV5-5 and TRBJ1-5; TRBD1 might be the D (6 bases). Germline values: CDR1 SGHKS, CDR2 YYEKEE (reference sequence). The CDR3 is 14 amino acids. V lost 4 bases to trimming and J lost 7 bases, with 15 bases between them. The CDR3 spells CASSGGTQGQPQHF. CDR3 DNA sequence: TGTGCCAGCAGCGGCGGGACCCAGGGGCAGCCCCAGCATTTT.

This clonotype was seen a few times. The J gene is TRBJ2-7, the V gene TRBV5-1, with 15 bases lining up with TRBD2. Germline V lookup: CDR1 SGHRS, CDR2 YFSETQ. J lost 2 bases, V lost 4 bases, and 4 bases had no gene match. The CDR3 runs 16 residues. The CDR3 loop reads CASSQGLAGGTYEQYF. In DNA, the CDR3 is TGCGCCAGCAGCCAGGGACTAGCGGGAGGCACCTACGAGCAGTACTTC.

This clonotype was counted between two and nine times. The chain uses TRBV12-3 or TRBV12-4 and TRBJ1-6; D uncertain. The CDR3 runs 14 residues. Between the trimmed V and J ends, which lost 1 base and 9 bases, there was a span of 10 bases. CDR3 nucleotides: TGTGCCAGCAGTTTAGGAACCCGTAGTTCACCCCTCCACTTT. This codes for CASSLGTRSSPLHF.